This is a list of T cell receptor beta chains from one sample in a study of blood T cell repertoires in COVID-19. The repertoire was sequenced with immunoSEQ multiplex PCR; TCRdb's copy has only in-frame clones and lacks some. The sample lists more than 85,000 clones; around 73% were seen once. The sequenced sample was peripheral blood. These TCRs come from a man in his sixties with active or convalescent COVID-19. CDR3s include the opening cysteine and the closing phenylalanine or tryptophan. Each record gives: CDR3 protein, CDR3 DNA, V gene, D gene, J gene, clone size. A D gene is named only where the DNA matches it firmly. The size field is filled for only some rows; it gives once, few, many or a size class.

CASSLRSGSSYEQYF | TGTGCCAGCAGCTTGAGGAGCGGGAGTTCGTACGAGCAGTACTTC | TRBV5-4 | TRBD2 | TRBJ2-7 | few
CATSDSYSNQPQHF | TGTGCCACCTCAGACAGCTATAGCAATCAGCCCCAGCATTTT | TRBV19 | - | TRBJ1-5 | -
CASKSGTGGGQPQHF | TGTGCCAGTAAATCCGGGACAGGGGGAGGTCAGCCCCAGCATTTT | TRBV19 | TRBD1 | TRBJ1-5 | -
CASSIWGNTEAFF | TGTGCCAGCAGTATCTGGGGCAACACTGAAGCTTTCTTT | TRBV28 | - | TRBJ1-1 | once
CASSAQTGTNEQFF | TGTGCCAGCAGCGCCCAGACAGGAACCAATGAGCAGTTCTTC | TRBV9 | - | TRBJ2-1 | -
CASSLHQGGNTIYF | TGTGCCAGCAGTTTACACCAGGGGGGAAACACCATATATTTT | TRBV27 | - | TRBJ1-3 | -
CASSLDWANYGYTF | TGCGCCAGCAGCTTAGACTGGGCTAACTATGGCTACACCTTC | TRBV5-1 | - | TRBJ1-2 | once
CASSPSLSYNEQFF | TGTGCCAGCTCACCAAGCCTTAGTTACAATGAGCAGTTCTTC | TRBV18 | - | TRBJ2-1 | few
CASSAGGYNEQFF | TGTGCCAGTAGTGCGGGAGGCTACAATGAGCAGTTCTTC | TRBV19 | TRBD2 | TRBJ2-1 | -
CASSPRGAYEQYF | TGTGCCAGCAGTCCACGCGGGGCCTACGAGCAGTACTTC | TRBV12-3/TRBV12-4 | - | TRBJ2-7 | -
CASTGVGEQYF | TGTGCCAGCACGGGGGTCGGCGAGCAGTACTTC | TRBV6-5 | - | TRBJ2-7 | -